Presented here are 9 T cell receptor beta chains from one specimen sequenced in a study of blood T cell repertoires in COVID-19. Assay used: immunoSEQ multiplex PCR; TCRdb lists only in-frame clones, some missing. This table has some 300,000 clones, 75% to 90% appearing once. Sequencing was carried out using peripheral blood. The receptors here all came from a woman in her seventies with COVID-19, enrolled during active disease.

This chain uses TRBV3-1 (or the pseudogene TRBV3-2) with TRBJ2-2, with a weak D call TRBD2 (6 bases). V was cut by 5 bases and J by 5 bases, with 12 bases left in between. This CDR3 has 14 amino acids. Per germline, CDR1 LGHDT and CDR2 YNNKEL (reference sequence). CDR3 sequence reads: CASSDRGNTGELFF. In DNA form, the CDR3 reads TGTGCCAGCAGCGACCGGGGGAATACCGGGGAGCTGTTTTTT.

J is TRBJ2-1 and V is TRBV13; TRBD2 matches at 11 bases. Trimming removed 4 bases from V and 7 bases from J; junction bases left unmatched: 9. The CDR3 sequence is 16 residues long. Germline CDR1 and CDR2: PRHDT and FYEKMQ (reference sequence). In DNA, the CDR3 is TGTGCCAGCAGCTCCGGGACTAGCGGCTCGGGAAATGAGCAGTTCTTC. Translation: CASSSGTSGSGNEQFF.

The gene calls are TRBV29-1 and TRBJ1-2, with D unclear. Germline V lookup: CDR1 SQVTM, CDR2 ANQGSEA. V lost 4 bases and J lost 3, with 9 bases in between. CDR3 length: 12 amino acids. This chain's CDR3 is CSVGFTDYGYTF. The CDR3 DNA reads as TGCAGCGTTGGGTTCACTGACTATGGCTACACCTTC.

V is TRBV27 and J is TRBJ1-6; D not certain. The germline gives CDR1 MNHEY, CDR2 SMNVEV (reference sequence). The V gene lost 5 bases and the J gene lost 3 bases, with 14 bases spanning the gap. This CDR3 has 16 amino acids. The CDR3 sequence is CASSRTPGHYNSPLHF. CDR3 in DNA: TGTGCCAGCAGTAGAACACCGGGTCACTATAATTCACCCCTCCACTTT.

This chain uses TRBV2 with TRBJ2-5, with 9 nucleotides matching TRBD2. V lost 5 bases and J lost 1; bases outside the gene matches: 2. Germline V gene data show CDR1 as SNHLY and CDR2 as FYNNEI. The CDR3 covers 14 residues. CDR3 sequence reads: CASSRGLAQETQYF. DNA for the CDR3: TGTGCCAGCAGTCGGGGACTAGCCCAAGAGACCCAGTACTTC.

The gene calls are TRBV2 and TRBJ2-5; no definite D call. The V gene's germline CDR1 is SNHLY and CDR2 FYNNEI. CDR3 length equals 12 residues. Trimming cost V 5 bases and J 5 bases, with 9 bases left between them. CDR3 residues: CASSPTRETQYF. The CDR3 nucleotides read TGTGCCAGCAGTCCTACCCGGGAGACCCAGTACTTC.

The V gene is TRBV7-2, the J gene TRBJ2-5; 7 nucleotides match TRBD2. The germline CDR1 and CDR2 sequences are SGHTA and FQGNSA. With 5 bases clipped from V and 1 base from J, the junction kept 7 bases outside the gene matches. This CDR3 contains 15 residues. The CDR3 region has the DNA TGTGCCAGCAGCGATAAGGGGAGGGCCCAAGAGACCCAGTACTTC. Translated, it gives CASSDKGRAQETQYF.

V is TRBV4-1 and J is TRBJ1-5, with a possible D match to TRBD1 (6 bases). The germline CDR1 and CDR2 sequences are MGHRA and YSYEKL. The CDR3 sequence is 16 residues long. Trimming shortened V by 2 bases and J by 3 bases, and 14 bases separated the two germline ends. The CDR3 spells CASSQREQGVNQPQHF. The CDR3 DNA follows: TGCGCCAGCAGCCAAAGGGAACAGGGTGTCAATCAGCCCCAGCATTTT.

This clone was seen many times. V and J are TRBV29-1 and TRBJ2-7, with D uncertain. The V gene's germline CDR1 is SQVTM and CDR2 ANQGSEA. This CDR3 is built from 13 residues. Trimming left V 7 bases short and J 4 bases short, with 17 bases between. In nucleotides, the CDR3 is TGCAGCGCTGCCTTACACGAAAATTACGAGCAGTACTTC. This gives the protein CSAALHENYEQYF.